What follows is one TCR beta chain and its context. What it recognizes is unknown. The V end lost 7 bases, the J end lost 3 bases, and 19 bases lay between the germline ends. In germline, CDR1 is SQVTM, CDR2 ANQGSEA. This CDR3 region has 14 residues. The data derive from a study of beta chain features in type 1 diabetes. Study summary: Examination spanned around 110 million sorted cells from all samples. The study, taken as a whole, reports: There was a possibility that cDNA sequencing over-represented cells with high TCR expression.

The entirety of the isolated RNA underwent reverse transcription, so expressed TCRB transcripts were sequenced. Sequencing was performed with immunoSEQ multiplex PCR; in TCRdb, only in-frame clones are kept and a portion is missing. The profile shows about half a million clones, approximately 30% of them singletons. Blood was collected once per donor into heparin, averaging approximately 0.12 L. The chain has TRBV29-1 and TRBJ2-7; weak D call: TRBD1 (6 bases). The clonotype comes from a man aged 18-30 years in good health. The source material was naive CD4+ T cells from blood. CDR3 DNA: TGCAGCGGAGGTGGGGGCGCTGGGAACTACGAGCAGTACTTC. Protein sequence: CSGGGGAGNYEQYF.